This T cell receptor beta chain comes out of a study of blood T cell repertoires in COVID-19. Turning to the study itself: Material from acute and convalescent COVID-19 was sourced from the United States, Italy and Spain. From T cells, B-cell-depleted T cells, or PBMCs came the material, which was cDNA or gDNA.

Original handling: Reference gene primer amplification in the assay estimated nucleated cell counts. Libraries were prepared by immunoSEQ multiplex PCR; TCRdb keeps only in-frame clonotypes and omits some of them. V and J calls and clone size are those listed in that table; D and trimming were worked out from the DNA. The sample includes approximately 52,000 clones, less than 90% seen only once; the top ten take 1% to 1.5%. The V gene's germline CDR1 is SNHLY and CDR2 FYNNEI. This CDR3 spans 15 amino acids. V lost 3 bases and J lost 2; bases outside the gene matches: 6. J is TRBJ2-5 and V is TRBV2; 7 nucleotides match TRBD1. Specimen: peripheral blood. This clonotype originated in a man aged 55 to 70 with acute or convalescent COVID-19. The CDR3 DNA reads TGTGCCAGCAGTGAGTTGGGGACAGAACAAGAGACCCAGTACTTC. The encoded protein is CASSELGTEQETQYF.